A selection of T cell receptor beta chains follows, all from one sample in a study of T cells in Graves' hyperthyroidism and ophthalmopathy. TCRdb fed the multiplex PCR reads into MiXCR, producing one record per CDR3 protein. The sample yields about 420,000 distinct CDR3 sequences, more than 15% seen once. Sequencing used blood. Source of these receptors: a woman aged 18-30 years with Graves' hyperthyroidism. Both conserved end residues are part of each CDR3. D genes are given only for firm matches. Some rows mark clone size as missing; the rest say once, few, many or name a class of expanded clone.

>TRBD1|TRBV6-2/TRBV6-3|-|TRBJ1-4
TGTGCCAGCAGTGGCGGGACAGGCCGGGAAAAACTGTTTTTT
CASSGGTGREKLFF
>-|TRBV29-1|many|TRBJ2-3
TGCAGCGTTTCCGGGACTAGCACAGATACGCAGTATTTT
CSVSGTSTDTQYF
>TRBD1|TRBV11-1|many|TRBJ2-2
TGTGCCAGCAGTCACCCGGGACAGGCGAACACCGGGGAGCTGTTTTTT
CASSHPGQANTGELFF
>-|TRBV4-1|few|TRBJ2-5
TGCGCCAGCAGCCAAGGCTTTTCAGGCCAAGAGACCCAGTACTTC
CASSQGFSGQETQYF
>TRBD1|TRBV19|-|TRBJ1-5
TGTGCGGGTGGGACAGGTTACAATCAGCCCCAGCATTTT
CAGGTGYNQPQHF
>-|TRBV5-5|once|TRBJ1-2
TGTGCCAGCAGCTTAAAGGCCCCCCGGAGCTATGGCTACACCTTC
CASSLKAPRSYGYTF
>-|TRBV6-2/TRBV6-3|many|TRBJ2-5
TGTGCCAGCAGTTGGGTGGACGGACCAACGGGGGAGGAGACCCAGTACTTC
CASSWVDGPTGEETQYF
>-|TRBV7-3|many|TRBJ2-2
TGTGCCAGCAGCTTTTCAGGGGTCGGGGAGCTGTTTTTT
CASSFSGVGELFF
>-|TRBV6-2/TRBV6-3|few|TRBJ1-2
TGTGCCAGCAGTTACACGACCACGGGCTCTGGCTACACCTTC
CASSYTTTGSGYTF
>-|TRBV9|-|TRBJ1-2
TGTGCCAGCAGCGTCCCTACAGGGCATGGCTACACCTTC
CASSVPTGHGYTF
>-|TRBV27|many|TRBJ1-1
TGTGCCAGCGGATACAAGCGGAACACTGAAGCTTTCTTT
CASGYKRNTEAFF
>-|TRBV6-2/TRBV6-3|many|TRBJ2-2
TGTGCCAGCAGTTACGATCCGGGTGGCGCCGGGGAGCTGTTTTTT
CASSYDPGGAGELFF
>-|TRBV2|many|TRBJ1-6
TGTGCCAGCAGTGAATGGAGAGATTCACCCCTCCACTTT
CASSEWRDSPLHF
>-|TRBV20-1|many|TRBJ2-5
TGCAGTGCTAGAGGGGGGGAAGAGACCCAGTACTTC
CSARGGEETQYF
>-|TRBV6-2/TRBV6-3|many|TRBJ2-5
TGTGCCAGCAACTCTCCCAGTAAGACCCAGTACTTC
CASNSPSKTQYF
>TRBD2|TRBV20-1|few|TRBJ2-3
TGCAGTGCTAGCTTCGGACTAGCGGGGGGCGGCACAGATACGCAGTATTTT
CSASFGLAGGGTDTQYF
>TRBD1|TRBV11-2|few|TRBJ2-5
TGTGCCAGCAGCCACGACAGGGGGCTTTCGGAGACCCAGTACTTC
CASSHDRGLSETQYF
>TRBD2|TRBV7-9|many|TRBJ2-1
TGTGCCAGCAGCTTGGGTGGCGGGAGGGTCTACAATGAGCAGTTCTTC
CASSLGGGRVYNEQFF
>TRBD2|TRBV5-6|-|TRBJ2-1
TGTGCCAGCAGCTTGGAGGGACTAGCGGGAGAGTACAATGAGCAGTTCTTC
CASSLEGLAGEYNEQFF
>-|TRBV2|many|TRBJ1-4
TGTGCCAGCAGATTTTACAGTTATGAAAAACTGTTTTTT
CASRFYSYEKLFF
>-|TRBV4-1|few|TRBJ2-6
TGCGCCAGCAGCCAATCCCCGGGTACTGGGGCCAACGTCCTGACTTTC
CASSQSPGTGANVLTF
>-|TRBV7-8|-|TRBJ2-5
TGTGCCAGCAACAGCGGAAAAGAGACCCAGTACTTC
CASNSGKETQYF
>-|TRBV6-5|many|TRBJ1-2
TGTGCCAGCAGTTACTCAAGGGGGGCGAACTATGGCTACACCTTC
CASSYSRGANYGYTF
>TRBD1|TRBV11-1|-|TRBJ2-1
TGCGCCAGCAGCTTAGCAGGGACAGGGAAGTACAATGAGCAGTTCTTC
CASSLAGTGKYNEQFF
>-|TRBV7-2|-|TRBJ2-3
TGTGCCAGCAGCTCATCTACTAGGCCAAGGGATACGCAGTATTTT
CASSSSTRPRDTQYF
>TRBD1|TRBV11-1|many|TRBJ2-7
TGTGCCAGCAGCTTAGCGAGAATGGACAGGGGGTTCTACGAGCAGTACTTC
CASSLARMDRGFYEQYF
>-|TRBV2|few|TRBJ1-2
TGTGCCAGCAGAGAGGGGCCCGCTATGGGTGGCTACACCTTC
CASREGPAMGGYTF
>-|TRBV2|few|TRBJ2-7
TGTGCCAGCAGTAAGGACAGCCCGGGGGGCGAGCAGTACTTC
CASSKDSPGGEQYF
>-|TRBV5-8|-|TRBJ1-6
TGTGCCAGCAGCTCCGGAGGGAGCTCCTATAATTCACCCCTCCACTTT
CASSSGGSSYNSPLHF
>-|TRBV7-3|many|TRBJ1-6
TGTGCCAGCAGCCCCAGCCATAATTCACCCCTCCACTTT
CASSPSHNSPLHF
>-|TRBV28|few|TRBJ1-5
TGTGCCAGCGACCAGGATTATCAGCCCCAGCATTTT
CASDQDYQPQHF
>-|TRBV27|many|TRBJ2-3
TGTGCCAGCAGTACGCGTCCAAACCTTTACACAGATACGCAGTATTTT
CASSTRPNLYTDTQYF
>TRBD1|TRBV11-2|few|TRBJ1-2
TGTGCCAGCAGCACTGGGACAGGCGCCGCTAACTATGGCTACACCTTC
CASSTGTGAANYGYTF
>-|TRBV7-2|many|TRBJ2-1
TGTGCCAGCAGCTCCGAAGGCGGGGCTGGCTACAATGAGCAGTTCTTC
CASSSEGGAGYNEQFF
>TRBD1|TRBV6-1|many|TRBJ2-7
TGTGCCAGCAGTGCCCAACCAGGACAGGGCTACGAGCAGTACTTC
CASSAQPGQGYEQYF
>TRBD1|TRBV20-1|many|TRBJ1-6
TGCAGTGCTAGAGGGACAGGGTTACCCCTCCACTTT
CSARGTGLPLHF
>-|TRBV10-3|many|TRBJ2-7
TGTGCCATCAGTGAGTCGGGTACAGGGGAGGAGGGCTCCTACGAGCAGTACTTC
CAISESGTGEEGSYEQYF
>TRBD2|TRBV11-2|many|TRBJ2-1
TGTGCCAGCAGCCGAGGACCGGGACTAGCGGACTACAATGAGCAGTTCTTC
CASSRGPGLADYNEQFF
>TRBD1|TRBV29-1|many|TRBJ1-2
TGCAGCGTGGACAGGGCGGGTGGCTATGGCTACACCTTC
CSVDRAGGYGYTF
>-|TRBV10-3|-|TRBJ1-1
TGTGCCATCATGGAGGGGCGGGGTAAACGTCCCCAAGCTTTCTTT
CAIMEGRGKRPQAFF
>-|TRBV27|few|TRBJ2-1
TGTGCCAGCAGTTCCCCCGGGACCTACAATGAGCAGTTCTTC
CASSSPGTYNEQFF
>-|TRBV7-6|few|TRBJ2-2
TGTGCCAGCAGCTTAGCCACTAGCCCGAACACCGGGGAGCTGTTTTTT
CASSLATSPNTGELFF
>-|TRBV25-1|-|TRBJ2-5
TGTGCCAGCAGTGTCTTCGGTAGCAACCAAGAGACCCAGTACTTC
CASSVFGSNQETQYF
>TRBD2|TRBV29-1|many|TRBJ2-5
TGCAGCGTTGTTAGGCTAGCGGGGGGTCCGGAGACCCAGTACTTC
CSVVRLAGGPETQYF
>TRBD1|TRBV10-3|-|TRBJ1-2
TGTGCCATCAGTGCTCAACAGGGGTCCGCTGGCTACACCTTC
CAISAQQGSAGYTF
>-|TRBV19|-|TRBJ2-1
TGTGCCAGTAGTATAGTAGAGAAAAGCCGATTGGAAGTGGGTAAGGATGAGCAGTTCTTC
CASSIVEKSRLEVGKDEQFF
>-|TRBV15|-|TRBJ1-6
TGTGCCACCAGCAGAGTGTCGGGGGGCAGGTCACCCCTCCACTTT
CATSRVSGGRSPLHF
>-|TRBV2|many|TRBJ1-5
TGTGCCAGCAGTGAATTAGTGCAGCCCCAGCATTTT
CASSELVQPQHF
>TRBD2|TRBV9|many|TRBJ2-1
TGTGCCAGCAGCGAGGGACTAGCGGTATTCCATGAGCAGTTCTTC
CASSEGLAVFHEQFF